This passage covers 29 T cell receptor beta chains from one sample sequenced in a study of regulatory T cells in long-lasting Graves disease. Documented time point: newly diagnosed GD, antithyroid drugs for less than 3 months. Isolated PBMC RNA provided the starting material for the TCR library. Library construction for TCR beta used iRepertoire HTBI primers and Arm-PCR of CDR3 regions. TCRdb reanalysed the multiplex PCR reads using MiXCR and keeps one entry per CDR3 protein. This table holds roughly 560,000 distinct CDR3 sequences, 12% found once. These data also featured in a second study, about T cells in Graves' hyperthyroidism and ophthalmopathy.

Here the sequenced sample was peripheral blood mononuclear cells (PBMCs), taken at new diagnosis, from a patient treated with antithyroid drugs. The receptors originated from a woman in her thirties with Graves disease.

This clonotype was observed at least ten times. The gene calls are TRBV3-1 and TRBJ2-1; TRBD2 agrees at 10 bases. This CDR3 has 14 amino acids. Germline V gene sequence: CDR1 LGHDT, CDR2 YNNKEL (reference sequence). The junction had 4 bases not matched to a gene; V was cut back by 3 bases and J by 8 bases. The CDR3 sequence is CASSQLAGVDEQFF. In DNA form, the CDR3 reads TGTGCCAGCAGCCAGCTAGCGGGAGTAGATGAGCAGTTCTTC.

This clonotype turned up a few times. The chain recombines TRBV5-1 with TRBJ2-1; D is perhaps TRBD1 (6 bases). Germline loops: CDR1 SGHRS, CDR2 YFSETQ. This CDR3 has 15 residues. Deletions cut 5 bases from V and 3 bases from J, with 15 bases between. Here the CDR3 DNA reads TGCGCCAGCAGTTCTATGGACAGAAACTACAATGAGCAGTTCTTC. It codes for CASSSMDRNYNEQFF.

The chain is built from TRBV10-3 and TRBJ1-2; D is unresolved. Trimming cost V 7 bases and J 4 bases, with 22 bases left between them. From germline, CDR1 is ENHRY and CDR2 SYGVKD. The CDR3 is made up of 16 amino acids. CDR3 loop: CAITPLRGGNPYGYTF. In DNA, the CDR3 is TGTGCCATCACCCCTCTGCGGGGAGGGAATCCCTATGGCTACACCTTC.

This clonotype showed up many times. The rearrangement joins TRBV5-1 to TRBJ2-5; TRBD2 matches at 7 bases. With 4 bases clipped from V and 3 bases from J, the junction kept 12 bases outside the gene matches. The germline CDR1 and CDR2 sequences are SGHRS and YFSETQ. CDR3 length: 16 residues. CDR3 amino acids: CASSRDGSSGEETQYF. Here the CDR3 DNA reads TGCGCCAGCAGCCGGGACGGGTCTAGCGGAGAAGAGACCCAGTACTTC.

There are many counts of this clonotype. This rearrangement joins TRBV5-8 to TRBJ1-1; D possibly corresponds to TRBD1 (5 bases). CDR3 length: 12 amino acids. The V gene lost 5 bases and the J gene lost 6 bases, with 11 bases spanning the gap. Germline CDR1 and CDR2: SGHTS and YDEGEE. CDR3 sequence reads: CASSVWGAEAFF. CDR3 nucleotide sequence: TGTGCCAGCAGTGTGTGGGGGGCTGAAGCTTTCTTT.

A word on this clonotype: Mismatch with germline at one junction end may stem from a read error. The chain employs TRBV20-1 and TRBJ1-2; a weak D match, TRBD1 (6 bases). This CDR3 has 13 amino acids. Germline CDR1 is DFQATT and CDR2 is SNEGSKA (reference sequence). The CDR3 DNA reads TGCAGTATTCAGAGGGGGTTCGACTATGGCCACACCTTC. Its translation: CSIQRGFDYGHTF.

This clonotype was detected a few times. DNA of the CDR3: TGTGCCAGCAGCTTAGACGGAGCGTTGAGCTCCTACGAGCAGTACTTC. Translation gives CASSLDGALSSYEQYF. V usage is TRBV7-2 and J usage is TRBJ2-7; D ambiguous. The V end lost 1 base, the J end lost 0 bases, and 13 bases lay between the germline ends. The CDR3 is 16 residues long. Germline lookup yields CDR1 SGHTA and CDR2 FQGNSA.

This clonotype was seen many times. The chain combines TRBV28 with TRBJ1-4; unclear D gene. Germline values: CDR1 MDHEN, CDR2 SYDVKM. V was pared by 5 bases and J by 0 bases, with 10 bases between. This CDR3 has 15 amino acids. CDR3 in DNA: TGTGCCAGCAGTAGTGGGGTGGCAACTAATGAAAAACTGTTTTTT. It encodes CASSSGVATNEKLFF.

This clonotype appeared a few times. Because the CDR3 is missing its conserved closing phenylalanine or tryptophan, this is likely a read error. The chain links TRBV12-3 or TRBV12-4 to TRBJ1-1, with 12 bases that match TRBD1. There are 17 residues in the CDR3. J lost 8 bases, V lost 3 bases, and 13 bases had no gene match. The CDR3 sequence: CASSFGDRGLIGNEAFL. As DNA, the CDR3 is TGTGCCAGCAGTTTCGGGGACAGGGGGCTTATTGGGAACGAAGCTTTCCTT.

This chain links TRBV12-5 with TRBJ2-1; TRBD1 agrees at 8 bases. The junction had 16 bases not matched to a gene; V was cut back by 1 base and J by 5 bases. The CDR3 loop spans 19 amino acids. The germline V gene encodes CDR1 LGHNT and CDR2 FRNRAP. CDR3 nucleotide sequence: TGTGCTAGTGGTTTGGCCAGGACAGGGACCCTATCAGCGAACAATGAGCAGTTCTTC. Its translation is CASGLARTGTLSANNEQFF.

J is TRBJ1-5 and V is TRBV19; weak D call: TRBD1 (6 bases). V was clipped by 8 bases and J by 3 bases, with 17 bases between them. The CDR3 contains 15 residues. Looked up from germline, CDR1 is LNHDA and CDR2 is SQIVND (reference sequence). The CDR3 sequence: CASLDRLNINQPQHF. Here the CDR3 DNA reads TGTGCCAGTTTAGACAGGCTAAATATCAATCAGCCCCAGCATTTT.

CDR3 nucleotide sequence: TGTGCCAGCCCTGAGCCCGAAACTCTACCCGAGAAGACCTACAATGAGCAGTTCTTC. Translation gives CASPEPETLPEKTYNEQFF. This chain uses TRBV6-2 or TRBV6-3 with TRBJ2-1; D is uncertain. Germline V CDR1 and CDR2: MNHEY, SVGEGT. Trimming stripped 8 bases from V and 2 bases from J, with 28 bases between. This CDR3 has 19 amino acids.

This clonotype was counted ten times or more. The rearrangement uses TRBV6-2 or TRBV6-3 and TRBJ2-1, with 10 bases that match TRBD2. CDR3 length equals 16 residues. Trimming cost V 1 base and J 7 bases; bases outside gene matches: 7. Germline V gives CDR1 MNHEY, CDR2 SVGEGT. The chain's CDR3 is CASSYFTSGKWNEQFF. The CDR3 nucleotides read TGTGCCAGCAGTTACTTTACTAGCGGGAAATGGAATGAGCAGTTCTTC.

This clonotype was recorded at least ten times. The CDR3 loop reads CAWSSQGVGDTQYF. In nucleotides, the CDR3 is TGTGCCTGGAGTTCCCAGGGGGTAGGAGATACGCAGTATTTT. The chain links TRBV30 to TRBJ2-3; 7 positions agree with TRBD1. The germline gives CDR1 GTSNPN, CDR2 SVGIG (reference sequence). V lost 2 bases and J lost 5; bases outside the gene matches: 7. The CDR3 spans 14 residues. Drawing the rest from reference TRBV30 and TRBJ2-3, the complete variable domain is SQTIHQWPATLVQPVGSPLSLECTVEGTSNPNLYWYRQAAGRGLQLLFYSVGIGQISSEVPQNLSASRPQDRQFILSSKKLLLSDSGFYLCAWSSQGVGDTQYFGPGTRLTVL.

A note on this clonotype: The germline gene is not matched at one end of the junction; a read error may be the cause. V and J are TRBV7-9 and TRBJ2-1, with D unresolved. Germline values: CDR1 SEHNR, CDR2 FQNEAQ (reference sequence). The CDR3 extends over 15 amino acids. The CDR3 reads CAGSPLQIRNNEQFF. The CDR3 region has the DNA TGTGCCGGCAGCCCACTACAAATACGGAACAATGAGCAGTTCTTC.

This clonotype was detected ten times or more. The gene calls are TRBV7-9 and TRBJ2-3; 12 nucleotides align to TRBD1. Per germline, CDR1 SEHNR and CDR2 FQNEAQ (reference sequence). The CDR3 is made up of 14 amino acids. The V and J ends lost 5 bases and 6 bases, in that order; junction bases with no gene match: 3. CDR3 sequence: CASSPGQGADTQYF. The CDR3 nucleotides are TGTGCCAGCAGCCCGGGACAGGGGGCTGATACGCAGTATTTT.

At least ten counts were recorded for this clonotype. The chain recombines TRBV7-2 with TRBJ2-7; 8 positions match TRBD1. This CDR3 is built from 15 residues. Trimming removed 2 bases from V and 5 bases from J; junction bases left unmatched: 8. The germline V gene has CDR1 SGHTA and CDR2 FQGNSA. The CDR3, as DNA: TGTGCCAGCAGCTTAACGGCCGGACAGGGAAACGAGCAGTACTTC. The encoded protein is CASSLTAGQGNEQYF.

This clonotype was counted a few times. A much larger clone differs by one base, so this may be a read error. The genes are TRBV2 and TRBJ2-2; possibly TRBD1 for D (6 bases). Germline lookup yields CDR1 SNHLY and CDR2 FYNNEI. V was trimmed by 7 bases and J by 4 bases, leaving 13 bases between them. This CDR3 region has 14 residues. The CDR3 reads CASTEQGITGELFF. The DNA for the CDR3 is TGTGCCAGCACGGAACAGGGAATCACCGGGGAGCTGTTTTTT.

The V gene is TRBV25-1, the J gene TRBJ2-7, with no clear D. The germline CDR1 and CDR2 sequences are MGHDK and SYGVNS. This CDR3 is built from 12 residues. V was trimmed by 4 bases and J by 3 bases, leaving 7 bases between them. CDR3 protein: CASSGQNYEQYF. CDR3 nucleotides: TGTGCCAGCAGTGGGCAAAACTACGAGCAGTACTTC.

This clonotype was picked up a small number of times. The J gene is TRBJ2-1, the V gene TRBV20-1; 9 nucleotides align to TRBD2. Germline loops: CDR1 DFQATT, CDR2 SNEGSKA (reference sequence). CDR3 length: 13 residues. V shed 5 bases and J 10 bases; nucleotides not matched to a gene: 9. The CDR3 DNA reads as TGCAGTGCTGAGACTAGCGGTACAAAGGAGCAGTTCTTC. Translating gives CSAETSGTKEQFF.

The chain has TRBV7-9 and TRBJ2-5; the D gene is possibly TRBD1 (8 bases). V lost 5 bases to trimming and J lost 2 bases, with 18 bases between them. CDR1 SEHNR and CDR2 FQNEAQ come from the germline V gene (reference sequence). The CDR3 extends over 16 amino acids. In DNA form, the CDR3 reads TGTGCCAGCAGCATAGGACAGGGAGGGAATCAAGAGACCCAGTACTTC. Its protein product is CASSIGQGGNQETQYF.

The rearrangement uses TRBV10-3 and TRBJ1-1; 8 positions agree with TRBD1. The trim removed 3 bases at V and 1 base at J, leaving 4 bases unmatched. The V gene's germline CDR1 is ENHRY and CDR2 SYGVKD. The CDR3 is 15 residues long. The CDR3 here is CAISDPGGGNTEAFF. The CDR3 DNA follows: TGTGCCATCAGTGACCCAGGGGGCGGGAACACTGAAGCTTTCTTT.

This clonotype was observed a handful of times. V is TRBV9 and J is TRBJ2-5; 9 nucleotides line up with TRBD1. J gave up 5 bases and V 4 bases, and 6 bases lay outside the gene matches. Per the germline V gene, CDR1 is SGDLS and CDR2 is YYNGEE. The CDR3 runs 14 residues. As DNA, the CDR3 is TGTGCCAGCAGCTCTTACAGGGGGCCGGAGACCCAGTACTTC. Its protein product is CASSSYRGPETQYF.

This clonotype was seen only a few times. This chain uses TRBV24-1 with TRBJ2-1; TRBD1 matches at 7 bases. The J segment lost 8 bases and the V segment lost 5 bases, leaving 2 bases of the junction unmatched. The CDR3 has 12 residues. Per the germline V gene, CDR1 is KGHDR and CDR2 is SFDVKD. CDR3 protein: CATSATGDEQFF. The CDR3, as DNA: TGTGCCACCAGTGCTACAGGGGATGAGCAGTTCTTC.

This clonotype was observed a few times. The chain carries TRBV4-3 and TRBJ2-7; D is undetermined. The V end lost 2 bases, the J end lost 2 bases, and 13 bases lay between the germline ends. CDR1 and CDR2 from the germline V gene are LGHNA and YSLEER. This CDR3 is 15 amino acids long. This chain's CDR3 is CASSQLNLITYEQYF. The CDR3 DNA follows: TGCGCCAGCAGCCAACTCAACCTGATCACCTACGAGCAGTACTTC.

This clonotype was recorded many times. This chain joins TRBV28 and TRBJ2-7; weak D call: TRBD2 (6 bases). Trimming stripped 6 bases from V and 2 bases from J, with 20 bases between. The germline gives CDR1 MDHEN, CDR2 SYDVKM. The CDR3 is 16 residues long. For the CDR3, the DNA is TGTGCCAGCAGACTAGGTGGGGGGTTCAGCGCCTACGAGCAGTACTTC. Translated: CASRLGGGFSAYEQYF. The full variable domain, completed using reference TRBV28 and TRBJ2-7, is DVKVTQSSRYLVKRTGEKVFLECVQDMDHENMFWYRQDPGLGLRLIYFSYDVKMKEKGDIPEGYSVSREKKERFSLILESASTNQTSMYLCASRLGGGFSAYEQYFGPGTRLTVT.

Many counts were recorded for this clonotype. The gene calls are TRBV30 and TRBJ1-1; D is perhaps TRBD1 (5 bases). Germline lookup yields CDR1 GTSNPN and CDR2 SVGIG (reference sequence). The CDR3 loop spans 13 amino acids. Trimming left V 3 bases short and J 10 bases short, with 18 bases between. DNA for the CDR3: TGTGCCTGGAGGAATACAGGACTTGGGAGAGCTTTCTTT. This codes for CAWRNTGLGRAFF.

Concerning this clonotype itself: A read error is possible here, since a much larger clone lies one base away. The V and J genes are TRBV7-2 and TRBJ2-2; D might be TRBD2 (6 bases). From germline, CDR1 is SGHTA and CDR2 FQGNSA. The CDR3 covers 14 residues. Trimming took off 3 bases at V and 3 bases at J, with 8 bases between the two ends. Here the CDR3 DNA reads TGTACCAGCAGCTTGCGGGATCACACCGGGGAGCTGTTTTTT. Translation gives CTSSLRDHTGELFF.

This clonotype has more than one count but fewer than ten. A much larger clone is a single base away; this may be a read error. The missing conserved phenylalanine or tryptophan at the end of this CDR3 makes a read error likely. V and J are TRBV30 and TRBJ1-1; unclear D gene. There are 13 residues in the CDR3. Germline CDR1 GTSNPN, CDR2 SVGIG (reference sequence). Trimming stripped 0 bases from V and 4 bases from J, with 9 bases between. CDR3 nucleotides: TGTGCCTGGAGTGTTTCCCTGAGCACTGAAGCTTTCCTT. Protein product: CAWSVSLSTEAFL.